The 4 T cell receptor beta chains below all came from one sample that was sequenced in a study of regulatory T cells in long-lasting Graves disease. The time point denotes: newly diagnosed GD, antithyroid drugs for less than 3 months. The TCR library used RNA extracted from PBMCs. Library construction for TCR beta used iRepertoire HTBI primers and Arm-PCR of CDR3 regions. MiXCR, applied by TCRdb to the multiplex PCR reads, yields one record per CDR3 protein. In the table there are approximately 400,000 distinct CDR3 sequences, roughly 16% of which are singletons. The sample consisted of peripheral blood mononuclear cells (PBMCs), taken at new diagnosis, from a patient treated with antithyroid drugs. These receptors were taken from a female donor with Graves disease.

The chain joins TRBV20-1 to TRBJ1-6; D gene uncertain. CDR3 length: 15 residues. V dropped 0 bases and J dropped 6 bases, with 12 bases sitting between them. In germline, CDR1 is DFQATT, CDR2 SNEGSKA (reference sequence). CDR3 sequence: CSARDQVRTNSPLHF. The DNA of the CDR3 is TGCAGTGCTAGAGATCAGGTCCGGACTAATTCACCCCTCCACTTT.

This clonotype appeared many times. Here the CDR3 DNA reads TGTGCCAGCAGCCCGGGACTGTTGAACACTGAAGCTTTCTTT. Translation: CASSPGLLNTEAFF. V is TRBV7-2 and J is TRBJ1-1, with a weak D call TRBD1 (5 bases). V was cut by 5 bases and J by 0 bases, with 10 bases left in between. CDR1 is SGHTA, CDR2 FQGNSA, per germline. The CDR3 loop spans 14 amino acids.

This clonotype was picked up a small number of times. The rearrangement uses TRBV5-1 and TRBJ2-1; 11 nucleotides match TRBD2. The CDR3 runs 16 residues. J lost 2 bases, V lost 3 bases, and 4 bases had no gene match. CDR1 is SGHRS and CDR2 is YFSETQ in the germline V gene. The CDR3 here is CASSWKTSGAYNEQFF. CDR3 sequence (DNA): TGCGCCAGCAGCTGGAAGACTAGCGGGGCCTACAATGAGCAGTTCTTC.

This clonotype was seen many times. The chain has TRBV10-3 and TRBJ2-7; D is possibly TRBD2 (7 bases). CDR1 and CDR2 from the germline V gene are ENHRY and SYGVKD. V lost 6 bases, J lost 1 base, and 13 bases lay in between. The CDR3 length is 14 residues. CDR3 amino acids: CAIREQGGSYEQYF. CDR3 in DNA: TGTGCCATCAGAGAACAGGGAGGGTCCTACGAGCAGTACTTC.